The rows below give T cell receptor beta chains drawn from one sample of a study of cytomegalovirus exposure and HLA in healthy donors. Clones were sequenced by immunoSEQ multiplex PCR, and TCRdb holds only the in-frame ones, with some missing. Of around 130,000 clones detected, approximately 80% appear once; the ten largest clones hold over 2%. Sequenced input: PBMCs. The receptors here all came from a man aged 30 to 45 in good health and CMV-seronegative. The CDR3 runs from the conserved cysteine through the conserved F or W. D genes are given only for firm matches. Not every row has a clone size; where given, it reads once, few, many or a size class.

clone size: .
V gene: TRBV7-2
D gene: .
J gene: TRBJ1-4
CDR3 protein: CASSSEVGGLNNEKLFF
CDR3 DNA: TGTGCCAGCAGCTCCGAGGTGGGGGGGCTTAATAATGAAAAACTGTTTTTT

clone size: .
V gene: TRBV4-3
D gene: .
J gene: TRBJ2-1
CDR3 protein: CASSSSDYNEQFF
CDR3 DNA: TGCGCCAGCAGTTCTAGCGACTACAATGAGCAGTTCTTC

clone size: .
V gene: TRBV4-3
D gene: TRBD1
J gene: TRBJ1-1
CDR3 protein: CASSNQDRADTEAFF
CDR3 DNA: TGCGCCAGCAGCAACCAAGACAGGGCCGACACTGAAGCTTTCTTT

clone size: .
V gene: TRBV6-5
D gene: .
J gene: TRBJ2-7
CDR3 protein: CASSYTLDYAYEQYF
CDR3 DNA: TGTGCCAGCAGTTACACCCTTGATTACGCCTACGAGCAGTACTTC

clone size: .
V gene: TRBV13
D gene: TRBD1
J gene: TRBJ2-7
CDR3 protein: CASSLTGQSYEQYF
CDR3 DNA: TGTGCCAGCAGCTTAACGGGACAGTCCTACGAGCAGTACTTC

clone size: .
V gene: TRBV5-4
D gene: TRBD1
J gene: TRBJ2-3
CDR3 protein: CASSFTGTGATQYF
CDR3 DNA: TGTGCCAGCAGCTTCACCGGGACAGGGGCTACGCAGTATTTT

clone size: .
V gene: TRBV28
D gene: .
J gene: TRBJ2-1
CDR3 protein: CASSPGLTYNEQFF
CDR3 DNA: TGTGCCAGCAGTCCGGGATTGACATACAATGAGCAGTTCTTC

clone size: .
V gene: TRBV27
D gene: .
J gene: TRBJ2-7
CDR3 protein: CASSFRQGRYEQYF
CDR3 DNA: TGTGCCAGCAGTTTCAGGCAGGGCCGGTACGAGCAGTACTTC

clone size: .
V gene: TRBV5-1
D gene: .
J gene: TRBJ2-7
CDR3 protein: CASSPRGEIYEQYF
CDR3 DNA: TGCGCCAGCAGCCCCAGGGGGGAGATTTACGAGCAGTACTTC

clone size: .
V gene: TRBV27
D gene: .
J gene: TRBJ1-5
CDR3 protein: CASSLESGLNQPQNF
CDR3 DNA: TGTGCCAGCAGTTTAGAGTCAGGGTTGAATCAGCCCCAGAATTTT

clone size: .
V gene: TRBV30
D gene: TRBD1
J gene: TRBJ1-3
CDR3 protein: CAWSAHLRGPGNTIYF
CDR3 DNA: TGTGCCTGGAGCGCCCACCTCAGGGGGCCTGGAAACACCATATATTTT

clone size: .
V gene: TRBV11-2
D gene: .
J gene: TRBJ1-5
CDR3 protein: CASSPSGFNQPQHF
CDR3 DNA: TGTGCCAGCAGCCCTTCGGGGTTCAATCAGCCCCAGCATTTT

clone size: .
V gene: TRBV5-1
D gene: TRBD1
J gene: TRBJ2-7
CDR3 protein: CASSLTGTVSYEQYF
CDR3 DNA: TGCGCCAGCAGCCTCACCGGGACAGTCTCCTACGAGCAGTACTTC

clone size: .
V gene: TRBV5-1
D gene: TRBD1
J gene: TRBJ1-2
CDR3 protein: CASSLPDRGGYGYTF
CDR3 DNA: TGCGCCAGCAGCTTGCCGGACAGGGGCGGCTATGGCTACACCTTC

clone size: few
V gene: TRBV7-8
D gene: .
J gene: TRBJ2-7
CDR3 protein: CASSLAPGNEQYF
CDR3 DNA: TGTGCCAGCAGCTTAGCGCCGGGAAACGAGCAGTACTTC

clone size: .
V gene: TRBV5-1
D gene: TRBD2
J gene: TRBJ2-1
CDR3 protein: CASSPGLAGAYNEQFF
CDR3 DNA: TGCGCCAGCAGCCCGGGTCTAGCGGGAGCTTACAATGAGCAGTTCTTC

clone size: .
V gene: TRBV4-1
D gene: .
J gene: TRBJ2-3
CDR3 protein: CASRLGEPADTQYF
CDR3 DNA: TGCGCCAGCAGACTCGGGGAGCCTGCAGATACGCAGTATTTT

clone size: .
V gene: TRBV6-1
D gene: .
J gene: TRBJ1-1
CDR3 protein: CASRRQLNTEAFF
CDR3 DNA: TGTGCCAGCAGGCGACAGCTGAACACTGAAGCTTTCTTT

clone size: .
V gene: TRBV19
D gene: .
J gene: TRBJ2-1
CDR3 protein: CASSISPGNEQFF
CDR3 DNA: TGTGCCAGTAGTATATCTCCGGGAAATGAGCAGTTCTTC

clone size: .
V gene: TRBV7-8
D gene: .
J gene: TRBJ1-5
CDR3 protein: CASSLSRVSNQPQHF
CDR3 DNA: TGTGCCAGCAGCTTATCGCGGGTTAGCAATCAGCCCCAGCATTTT

clone size: .
V gene: TRBV30
D gene: TRBD2
J gene: TRBJ2-7
CDR3 protein: CAWSGLAGDKQYF
CDR3 DNA: TGTGCCTGGAGTGGGCTAGCGGGAGATAAGCAGTACTTC

clone size: once
V gene: TRBV6-1
D gene: .
J gene: TRBJ2-5
CDR3 protein: CASSDGLPEGETQYF
CDR3 DNA: TGTGCCAGCAGTGACGGACTCCCGGAGGGAGAGACCCAGTACTTC

clone size: .
V gene: TRBV6-5
D gene: .
J gene: TRBJ2-3
CDR3 protein: CASKLSGSSTDTQYF
CDR3 DNA: TGTGCCAGCAAATTGAGCGGTTCTAGCACAGATACGCAGTATTTT

clone size: few
V gene: TRBV6-5
D gene: .
J gene: TRBJ2-7
CDR3 protein: CASSPGTFGEQYF
CDR3 DNA: TGTGCCAGCAGCCCCGGGACTTTCGGAGAGCAGTACTTC

clone size: .
V gene: TRBV2
D gene: .
J gene: TRBJ1-2
CDR3 protein: CASSDQIWYGYTF
CDR3 DNA: TGTGCCAGCAGTGATCAGATATGGTATGGCTACACCTTC

clone size: .
V gene: TRBV7-3
D gene: TRBD2
J gene: TRBJ2-1
CDR3 protein: CASSYGLAENNEQFF
CDR3 DNA: TGTGCCAGCAGCTACGGACTAGCGGAAAACAATGAGCAGTTCTTC

clone size: .
V gene: TRBV6-1
D gene: .
J gene: TRBJ1-4
CDR3 protein: CASRSLVQGGLFF
CDR3 DNA: TGTGCCAGCAGATCTCTTGTTCAGGGAGGCCTGTTTTTT

clone size: .
V gene: TRBV21-1
D gene: .
J gene: TRBJ1-5
CDR3 protein: CASSNIEPQHF
CDR3 DNA: TGTGCCAGCAGCAATATAGAGCCCCAGCATTTT